A single T cell receptor (beta chain) is shown here with its context. This clonotype was recorded many times. The specificity of this receptor is unknown. Base qualities are not at hand, and no much larger clone is one base apart. This sample is drawn from a study of T cell repertoires in cytomegalovirus infection (dated by TCRdb to between 2017 and 2020). The study in broad terms: Donor HLA type was relevant to the analysis, because carriage of CMV infection together with the matching HLA type was indicated by public TCR beta signatures. Findings and caveats that apply to the study as a whole: The ex vivo response was dominated by HLA-C-restricted CMV-specific TCR beta clonotypes, which also provided the single most frequent clonotype in two of eight donors. Carriers of CMV infection plus the relevant HLA type were discriminated by the cumulative frequency of public TCR beta family members in the study cohort and in an independent 352-donor cohort.

V gives up 8 bases and J gives up 9 bases, and the segment between their germline ends measures 22 bases. Measured from the cysteine to the phenylalanine, the CDR3 is 15 residues long. The DNA shown is the 45-base CDR3, in frame from base 1. These reads were obtained on an Illumina HiSeq 1500. TCRdb reprocessed the public reads (quality trimming at Q25 with fastp, clone calling with MiXCR) and kept in-frame beta chains. CDR3 protein sequences are deduplicated, and each keeps its most common genes and DNA. For this sample there are 300,000 to 400,000 distinct CDR3 sequences; around 18% appear just once. Under 9% of the sample lies in the top ten.

The chain employs TRBV12-3 or TRBV12-4 and TRBJ1-4; the D gene remains uncertain. This clonotype was sampled from a human donor in good health (CMV status not recorded). Some clones in this sample may be carry-over from other donors' samples. The sequencing input was PBMCs. The DNA sequence is given as TGTGCCAGCCCTTATTGGAGGCTGAGGAAGAAAAAACTGTTTTTT. Its translation reads: CASPYWRLRKKKLFF.